These 30 T cell receptor beta chains were all obtained from the same sample, sequenced in a study of CD8 T cells in Susac syndrome. Random hexamers were used to reverse transcribe the RNA input (about 0.45 to 1 ug). TCRdb processed the immunoSEQ multiplex PCR reads anew with MiXCR; each CDR3 protein has one entry. Seen here are about 440,000 distinct CDR3 sequences, 85% to 90% observed once, and the top ten hold about 0.12%. Sequenced: CD8+ T cells from PBMCs. The receptors derive from a human donor with multiple sclerosis.

The chain links TRBV12-3 or TRBV12-4 to TRBJ2-1; TRBD1 agrees at 11 bases. Trimming took 6 bases from V and 6 from J; bases not matched to a gene: 7. This CDR3 comprises 15 residues. The CDR3 nucleotides are TGTGCCAGCAGCCCGGGGACAGGGGGTGGCAATGAGCAGTTCTTC. It codes for CASSPGTGGGNEQFF.

V and J are TRBV12-3 or TRBV12-4 and TRBJ2-5; a possible D gene is TRBD1 (5 bases). The CDR3 is 18 residues long. V lost 6 bases, J lost 4 bases, and 27 bases lay in between. The CDR3 is CASRSLGHQGPGGETQYF. The CDR3 nucleotides are TGTGCCAGCAGAAGTTTGGGCCATCAGGGCCCCGGTGGAGAGACCCAGTACTTC.

A single count supports this clonotype. The chain is built from TRBV3-1 and TRBJ2-3; 10 bases map to TRBD2. The V segment lost 1 base and the J segment 0 bases; nucleotides outside the gene matches: 4. The CDR3 extends over 17 amino acids. Germline CDR1 LGHDT, CDR2 YNNKEL (reference sequence). CDR3 sequence reads: CASSQGASGRSTDTQYF. CDR3 in DNA: TGTGCCAGCAGCCAAGGGGCTAGCGGGAGAAGCACAGATACGCAGTATTTT.

To note about this clonotype: One junction end does not reproduce the germline sequence, and a read error may be involved. The rearrangement joins TRBV6-2 or TRBV6-3 to TRBJ1-1, with 8 nucleotides matching TRBD1. This CDR3 contains 14 residues. The germline V gene encodes CDR1 MNHEY and CDR2 SVGEGT. CDR3 loop: CASSASTGVTEAFF. CDR3 DNA: TGTGCCAGCAGTGCCTCGACAGGGGTGACTGAAGCCTTCTTT.

This chain links TRBV27 with TRBJ2-7; 7 bases align to TRBD2. V gave up 3 bases and J gave up 2 bases; unmatched junction bases: 10. The CDR3 runs to 16 residues. Per germline, CDR1 MNHEY and CDR2 SMNVEV (reference sequence). For the CDR3, the DNA is TGTGCCAGCAGTTTGTCGGGCGGGAGCGTGACCTACGAGCAGTACTTC. Protein product: CASSLSGGSVTYEQYF.

The V and J genes are TRBV5-4 and TRBJ1-1; D remains ambiguous. The germline V gene has CDR1 SGHNT and CDR2 YYREEE (reference sequence). The V end lost 5 bases, the J end lost 6 bases, and 14 bases lay between the germline ends. The CDR3 length is 13 residues. CDR3 sequence reads: CASSSPSPPEAFF. The CDR3 nucleotides are TGTGCCAGCAGTAGCCCTTCACCCCCTGAAGCTTTCTTT.

This clonotype was picked up a small number of times. The V gene is TRBV19, the J gene TRBJ1-1; the D gene is possibly TRBD1 (5 bases). The germline CDR1 and CDR2 sequences are LNHDA and SQIVND (reference sequence). This CDR3 comprises 14 residues. V was clipped by 6 bases and J by 4 bases, with 15 bases between them. CDR3 region: CASRPGGEGTEAFF. CDR3 DNA: TGTGCCAGTAGGCCTGGGGGTGAAGGCACTGAAGCTTTCTTT.

This chain connects TRBV12-3 or TRBV12-4 to TRBJ1-1; D unresolved. Trimming removed 0 bases from V and 4 bases from J, with 9 bases in between. The CDR3 is 14 residues long. For the CDR3, the DNA is TGTGCCAGCAGTTTAGCGAACTGGGGCACTGAAGCTTTCTTT. Residues: CASSLANWGTEAFF.

The chain has TRBV6-5 and TRBJ2-1; 8 bases map to TRBD2. The CDR3 consists of 14 residues. Trimming cost V 2 bases and J 7 bases; bases outside gene matches: 4. Germline V CDR1 and CDR2: MNHEY, SVGAGI. CDR3 in amino acids: CASSYEAGANEQFF. CDR3 DNA sequence: TGTGCCAGCAGTTACGAAGCGGGAGCGAATGAGCAGTTCTTC.

The chain recombines TRBV2 with TRBJ1-1; no definite D call. Deletions cut 6 bases from V and 3 bases from J, with 11 bases between. The CDR3 contains 13 residues. CDR1 is SNHLY, CDR2 FYNNEI, per germline. For the CDR3, the DNA is TGTGCCAGCAGGGAAAGGTGGGACACTGAAGCTTTCTTT. It specifies CASRERWDTEAFF.

The gene calls are TRBV27 and TRBJ1-1; D remains unclear. This CDR3 is 13 amino acids long. In germline, CDR1 is MNHEY, CDR2 SMNVEV (reference sequence). V lost 1 base to trimming and J lost 4 bases, with 7 bases between them. CDR3 protein: CASSLLQSTEAFF. CDR3 nucleotide sequence: TGTGCCAGCAGTTTATTACAGAGCACTGAAGCTTTCTTT.

This rearrangement joins TRBV11-2 to TRBJ2-3, with a possible D match to TRBD1 (6 bases). CDR1 and CDR2 (germline): SGHAT, FQNNGV. Trimming left V 3 bases short and J 1 base short, with 8 bases between. The CDR3 is made up of 14 amino acids. The DNA of the CDR3 is TGTGCCAGCAGCTTGGGGGCTGGCACAGATACGCAGTATTTT. Translation gives CASSLGAGTDTQYF.

This rearrangement joins TRBV6-1 to TRBJ2-2, with 15 bases that match TRBD2. CDR1 is MNHNS, CDR2 SASEGT, per germline. V was pared by 6 bases and J by 7 bases, with 9 bases of the junction left unmatched. CDR3 size: 17 residues. The CDR3 bases are TGTGCCAGCAGCTGGACTAGCGGGGGGGGTCACAGCGGGGAGCTGTTTTTT. Translated: CASSWTSGGGHSGELFF.

The chain joins TRBV12-3 or TRBV12-4 to TRBJ1-2, with unresolved D. CDR3 length: 12 amino acids. Trimming cost V 1 base and J 8 bases, with 8 bases left between them. In nucleotides, the CDR3 is TGTGCCAGCAGTTTAGAGTACCGCGGCTACACCTTC. Translation: CASSLEYRGYTF.

The J gene is TRBJ2-5, the V gene TRBV7-8; 7 bases are shared with TRBD1. The CDR3 covers 14 residues. The V and J ends lost 5 bases and 4 bases, in that order; junction bases with no gene match: 7. Germline values: CDR1 SGHVS, CDR2 FQNEAQ. CDR3 in amino acids: CASSPRQGGETQYF. CDR3 in DNA: TGTGCCAGCAGCCCCCGACAGGGCGGAGAGACCCAGTACTTC.

The chain employs TRBV20-1 and TRBJ2-7; D may be TRBD2 (5 bases). Germline CDR1 reads DFQATT; CDR2 reads SNEGSKA (reference sequence). V lost 1 base and J lost 0, with 7 bases in between. This CDR3 spans 13 amino acids. The CDR3, as DNA: TGCAGTGCTAGAGGGAGCGGCTCCTACGAGCAGTACTTC. Protein: CSARGSGSYEQYF.

This clonotype has more than one count but fewer than ten. The junction departs from germline at one end; a sequencing error may be responsible. CDR3 in DNA: TGTGCTAGCAGCCCAGAACCATCTTCCTACGAGCAGTACTTC. It translates to CASSPEPSSYEQYF. This sequence joins TRBV7-7 and TRBJ2-7; D is uncertain. CDR3 length: 14 amino acids. Germline values: CDR1 SSHAT, CDR2 FNYEAQ (reference sequence).

V usage is TRBV4-1 and J usage is TRBJ2-1, with 9 bases matching TRBD2. This CDR3 has 16 residues. V dropped 0 bases and J dropped 8; count of bases not matched to a gene: 8. Germline assignment: CDR1 MGHRA and CDR2 YSYEKL. The CDR3 loop is CASSQDGLAGLDEQFF. The CDR3 nucleotides are TGCGCCAGCAGCCAAGATGGGCTAGCGGGGTTGGATGAGCAGTTCTTC.

Relative to its sample, this clonotype is medium-sized (0.01 to 0.1%). The junction differs from germline at one of its ends, possibly a read error. The V and J genes are TRBV27 and TRBJ2-7; possible D gene TRBD2, 5 bases. The CDR3 spans 12 residues. Germline CDR1 and CDR2: MNHEY and SMNVEV (reference sequence). CDR3 protein: CASSGSSYEQYF. CDR3 in DNA: TGCGCCAGCAGCGGCTCCTCCTACGAGCAGTACTTC.

There are a few counts of this clonotype. The rearrangement uses TRBV28 and TRBJ2-7; D unresolved. Germline V CDR1 and CDR2: MDHEN, SYDVKM. The ends were cut back, 2 bases at V and 2 bases at J, with 4 bases in the middle. The CDR3 is made up of 12 amino acids. CDR3 sequence reads: CASSLNPYEQYF. CDR3 nucleotides: TGTGCCAGCAGTTTAAACCCCTACGAGCAGTACTTC. The whole variable domain, filled in from reference TRBV28 and TRBJ2-7, reads DVKVTQSSRYLVKRTGEKVFLECVQDMDHENMFWYRQDPGLGLRLIYFSYDVKMKEKGDIPEGYSVSREKKERFSLILESASTNQTSMYLCASSLNPYEQYFGPGTRLTVT.

The J gene is TRBJ2-1, the V gene TRBV27, with TRBD1 matching over 10 bases. Germline-derived CDR1 and CDR2 are MNHEY and SMNVEV (reference sequence). Germline trimming cut 7 bases from V and 3 bases from J; bases unmatched to any gene: 3. This CDR3 is 14 amino acids long. Here the CDR3 DNA reads TGTGCCAGCAAAAGGACAGGGGGCTACAATGAGCAGTTCTTC. Protein: CASKRTGGYNEQFF.

This clonotype has a single count. V and J are TRBV2 and TRBJ2-3; D is uncertain. Per germline, CDR1 SNHLY and CDR2 FYNNEI. Trimming shortened V by 8 bases and J by 5 bases, and 23 bases separated the two germline ends. The CDR3 length is 16 residues. CDR3 sequence reads: CASDPHRPGRRDTQYF. The CDR3, as DNA: TGTGCCAGCGACCCCCACCGACCTGGGCGTAGAGATACGCAGTATTTT.

V usage is TRBV27 and J usage is TRBJ2-1; the match to TRBD1 covers 8 bases. CDR3 size: 14 residues. Germline CDR1 MNHEY, CDR2 SMNVEV (reference sequence). With 7 bases clipped from V and 6 bases from J, the junction kept 8 bases outside the gene matches. The CDR3 loop reads CASTLSGGGNEQFF. The CDR3 nucleotides read TGTGCCAGCACCCTCTCAGGGGGCGGCAATGAGCAGTTCTTC.

V gene TRBV3-1 combines with J gene TRBJ2-7, with TRBD2 identical over 12 bases. V trimming: 5 bases; J trimming: 2 bases; junction bases outside the gene matches: 10. The CDR3 totals 17 residues. From germline, CDR1 is LGHDT and CDR2 YNNKEL (reference sequence). The CDR3: CASSDGLAGSPPYEQYF. For the CDR3, the DNA is TGTGCCAGCAGCGACGGACTAGCGGGATCACCGCCCTACGAGCAGTACTTC.

This clonotype appeared a single time. The genes are TRBV24-1 and TRBJ2-1, with D possibly matching TRBD1 (5 bases). The V gene lost 5 bases and the J gene lost 7 bases, with 17 bases spanning the gap. CDR3 length equals 15 residues. CDR1 KGHDR and CDR2 SFDVKD come from the germline V gene. In nucleotides, the CDR3 is TGTGCCACCAGTGCCCGCACAGGAATGGGAAATGAGCAGTTCTTC. It encodes CATSARTGMGNEQFF.

This clonotype has a handful of counts. The rearrangement joins TRBV2 to TRBJ2-7, with unresolved D. Looked up from germline, CDR1 is SNHLY and CDR2 is FYNNEI. V was trimmed by 4 bases and J by 0 bases, leaving 7 bases between them. CDR3 length: 13 amino acids. The CDR3 here is CASSGGYSYEQYF. DNA for the CDR3: TGTGCCAGCAGTGGGGGTTACTCCTACGAGCAGTACTTC.

Turning to this clonotype: Because it lacks the conserved phenylalanine or tryptophan at the end, this CDR3 is likely a read error. The rearrangement links TRBV7-6 to TRBJ2-5; D unclear. Trimming removed 5 bases from V and 5 bases from J, with 9 bases in between. This CDR3 spans 12 amino acids. Per the germline V gene, CDR1 is SGHVS and CDR2 is FNYEAQ. The CDR3 spells CASSPMRETQYL. The CDR3 region has the DNA TGTGCCAGCAGCCCCATGAGGGAGACCCAGTACCTC.

The chain links TRBV30 to TRBJ2-1; no clear D. The V and J ends lost 2 bases and 9 bases respectively, with 11 bases between them. The germline gives CDR1 GTSNPN, CDR2 SVGIG (reference sequence). This CDR3 is built from 12 residues. The CDR3 region has the DNA TGTGCCTGGAGTTACAGTACCTTTGAGCAGTTCTTC. This codes for CAWSYSTFEQFF.

The chain is built from TRBV10-1 and TRBJ2-7; 10 positions match TRBD2. The CDR3 contains 14 residues. In germline, CDR1 is WNHNN, CDR2 SYGVQD (reference sequence). J was trimmed by 3 bases and V by 2 bases; bases with no gene match: 1. The CDR3 region is CASSEQREGYEQYF. CDR3 sequence (DNA): TGCGCCAGCAGTGAGCAGCGGGAGGGCTACGAGCAGTACTTC.

The CDR3 DNA follows: TGTGCCACCAGTGAGGGGGGTCCTAATCAGCCCCAGCATTTT. Translated: CATSEGGPNQPQHF. The chain combines TRBV24-1 with TRBJ1-5; the D gene is possibly TRBD1 (5 bases). The V end was cut by 4 bases, the J end by 4 bases, with 10 bases between. The CDR3 consists of 14 residues. Germline CDR1 and CDR2: KGHDR and SFDVKD.